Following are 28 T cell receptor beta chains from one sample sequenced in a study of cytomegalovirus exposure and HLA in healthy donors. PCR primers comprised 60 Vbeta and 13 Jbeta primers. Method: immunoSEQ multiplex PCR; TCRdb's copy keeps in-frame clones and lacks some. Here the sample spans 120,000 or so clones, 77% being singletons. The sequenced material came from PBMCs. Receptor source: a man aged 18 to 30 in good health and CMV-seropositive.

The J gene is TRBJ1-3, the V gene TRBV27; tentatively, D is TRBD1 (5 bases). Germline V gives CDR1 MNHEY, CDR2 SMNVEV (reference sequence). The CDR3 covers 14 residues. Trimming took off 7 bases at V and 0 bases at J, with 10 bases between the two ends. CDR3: CASKDSSSGNTIYF. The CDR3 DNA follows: TGTGCCAGCAAAGACAGCAGCTCTGGAAACACCATATATTTT.

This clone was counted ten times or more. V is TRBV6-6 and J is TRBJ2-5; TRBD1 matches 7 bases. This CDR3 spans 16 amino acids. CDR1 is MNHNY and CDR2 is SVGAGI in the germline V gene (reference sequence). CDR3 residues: CVTGTALSTHQETQYF. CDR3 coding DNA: TGTGTCACCGGGACAGCTCTCTCGACCCACCAAGAGACCCAGTACTTC.

This CDR3 reads CASSLPLDRASGNTIYF. DNA for the CDR3: TGTGCCAGCAGCTTACCTCTGGACAGGGCCTCTGGAAACACCATATATTTT. The rearrangement uses TRBV5-6 and TRBJ1-3; 8 nucleotides line up with TRBD1. V lost 2 bases and J lost 0; bases outside the gene matches: 7. The CDR3 has 17 amino acids. Germline V CDR1 and CDR2: SGHDT, YYEEEE.

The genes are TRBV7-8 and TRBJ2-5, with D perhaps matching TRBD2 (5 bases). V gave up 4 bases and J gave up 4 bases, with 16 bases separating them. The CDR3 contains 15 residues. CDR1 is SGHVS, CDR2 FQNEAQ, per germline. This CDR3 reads CASSSVGISGETQYF. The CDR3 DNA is TGTGCCAGCAGCTCCGTCGGGATTTCGGGAGAGACCCAGTACTTC.

The CDR3 loop reads CASSLVAGVSSYEQYF. The CDR3 nucleotides are TGTGCCAGCAGCTTAGTGGCGGGGGTGAGCTCCTACGAGCAGTACTTC. The V gene is TRBV7-9, the J gene TRBJ2-7; 7 nucleotides align to TRBD2. The CDR3 length is 16 residues. The germline gives CDR1 SEHNR, CDR2 FQNEAQ (reference sequence). Trimming cost V 1 base and J 0 bases; bases outside gene matches: 6. Combining the CDR3 with reference TRBV7-9 and TRBJ2-7 gives the whole variable domain DTGVSQNPRHKITKRGQNVTFRCDPISEHNRLYWYRQTLGQGPEFLTYFQNEAQLEKSRLLSDRFSAERPKGSFSTLEIQRTEQGDSAMYLCASSLVAGVSSYEQYFGPGTRLTVT.

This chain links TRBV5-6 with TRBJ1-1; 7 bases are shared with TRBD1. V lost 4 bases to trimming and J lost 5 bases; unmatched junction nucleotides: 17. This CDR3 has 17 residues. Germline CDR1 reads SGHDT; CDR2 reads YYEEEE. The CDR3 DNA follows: TGTGCCAGCAGCCCTATCTTCACGACAGGGCCGGCGACTGAAGCTTTCTTT. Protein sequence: CASSPIFTTGPATEAFF.

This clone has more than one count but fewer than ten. The CDR3 is CASTRPGVERGRAFF. In DNA, the CDR3 is TGTGCCAGCACCAGACCGGGAGTCGAAAGGGGAAGAGCTTTCTTT. V and J are TRBV2 and TRBJ1-1, with D possibly TRBD1 on 5 matching bases. In germline, CDR1 is SNHLY, CDR2 FYNNEI. The V gene lost 7 bases and the J gene lost 10 bases, with 25 bases spanning the gap. The CDR3 contains 15 residues.

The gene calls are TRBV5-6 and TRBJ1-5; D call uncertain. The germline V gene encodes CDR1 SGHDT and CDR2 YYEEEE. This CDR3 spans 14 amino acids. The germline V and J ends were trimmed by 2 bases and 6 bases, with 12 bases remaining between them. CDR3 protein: CASSFYVRGQPQHF. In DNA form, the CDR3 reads TGTGCCAGCAGCTTCTATGTCCGGGGTCAGCCCCAGCATTTT.

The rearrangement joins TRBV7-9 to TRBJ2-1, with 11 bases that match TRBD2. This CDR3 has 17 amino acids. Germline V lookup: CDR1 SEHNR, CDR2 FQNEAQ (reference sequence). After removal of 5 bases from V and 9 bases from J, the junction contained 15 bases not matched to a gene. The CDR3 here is CASSPWVTSGIVVEQFF. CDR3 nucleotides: TGTGCCAGCAGCCCATGGGTGACTAGCGGGATAGTAGTTGAGCAGTTCTTC.

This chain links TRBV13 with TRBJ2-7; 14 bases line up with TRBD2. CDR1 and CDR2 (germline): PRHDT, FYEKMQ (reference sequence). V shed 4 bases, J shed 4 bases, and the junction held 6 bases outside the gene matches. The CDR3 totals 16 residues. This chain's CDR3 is CASSSAGTSGSYEQYF. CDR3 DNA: TGTGCCAGCAGCTCCGCCGGGACTAGCGGGAGTTACGAGCAGTACTTC.

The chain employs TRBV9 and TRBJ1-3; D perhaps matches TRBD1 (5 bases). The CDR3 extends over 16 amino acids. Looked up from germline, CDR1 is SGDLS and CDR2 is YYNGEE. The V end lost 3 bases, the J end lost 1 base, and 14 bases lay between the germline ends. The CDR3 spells CASSETGYWSGNTIYF. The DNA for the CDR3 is TGTGCCAGCAGCGAAACAGGATATTGGTCTGGAAACACCATATATTTT.

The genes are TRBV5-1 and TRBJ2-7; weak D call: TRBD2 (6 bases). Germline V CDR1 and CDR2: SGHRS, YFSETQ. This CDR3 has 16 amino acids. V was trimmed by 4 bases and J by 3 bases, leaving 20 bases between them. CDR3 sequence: CASSNPQLAPIYEQYF. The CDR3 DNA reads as TGCGCCAGCAGCAATCCCCAGCTAGCGCCTATCTACGAGCAGTACTTC.

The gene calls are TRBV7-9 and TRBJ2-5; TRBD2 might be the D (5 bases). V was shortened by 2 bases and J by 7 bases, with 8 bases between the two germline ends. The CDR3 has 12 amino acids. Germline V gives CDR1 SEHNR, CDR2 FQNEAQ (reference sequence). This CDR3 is CASSLPAGTQYF. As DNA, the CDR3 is TGTGCCAGCAGCTTACCCGCGGGGACCCAGTACTTC.

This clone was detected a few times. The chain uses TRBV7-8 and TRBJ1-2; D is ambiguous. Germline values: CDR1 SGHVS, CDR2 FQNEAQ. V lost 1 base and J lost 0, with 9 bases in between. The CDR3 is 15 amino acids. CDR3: CASSLELGANYGYTF. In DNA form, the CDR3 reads TGTGCCAGCAGCTTAGAACTGGGAGCTAACTATGGCTACACCTTC.

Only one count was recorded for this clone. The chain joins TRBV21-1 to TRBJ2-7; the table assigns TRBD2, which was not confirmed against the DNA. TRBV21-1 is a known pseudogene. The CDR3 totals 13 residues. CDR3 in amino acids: CASREALIGEQYF. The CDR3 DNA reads TGTGCCAGCAGGGAGGCTCTTATCGGCGAGCAGTACTTC.

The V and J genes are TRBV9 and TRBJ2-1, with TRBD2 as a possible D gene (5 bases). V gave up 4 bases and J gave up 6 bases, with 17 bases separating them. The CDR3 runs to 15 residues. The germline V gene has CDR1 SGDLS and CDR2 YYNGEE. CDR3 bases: TGTGCCAGCAGCTCCCGACTATCCCAACGCAATGAGCAGTTCTTC. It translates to CASSSRLSQRNEQFF.

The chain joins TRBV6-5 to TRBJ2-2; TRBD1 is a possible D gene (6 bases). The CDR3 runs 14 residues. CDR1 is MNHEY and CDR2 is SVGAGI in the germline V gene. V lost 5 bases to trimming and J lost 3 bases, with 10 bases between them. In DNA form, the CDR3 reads TGTGCCAGCAGTCCTACAGGGTACACCGGGGAGCTGTTTTTT. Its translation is CASSPTGYTGELFF.

The CDR3 here is CASSTGQGADPTDTQYF. Here the CDR3 DNA reads TGTGCCAGCTCAACAGGACAGGGGGCGGATCCCACAGATACGCAGTATTTT. The V and J genes are TRBV18 and TRBJ2-3; 11 bases map to TRBD1. The V gene's germline CDR1 is KGHSH and CDR2 LQKENI. The CDR3 is 17 residues long. The J segment lost 2 bases and the V segment lost 5 bases, leaving 9 bases of the junction unmatched.

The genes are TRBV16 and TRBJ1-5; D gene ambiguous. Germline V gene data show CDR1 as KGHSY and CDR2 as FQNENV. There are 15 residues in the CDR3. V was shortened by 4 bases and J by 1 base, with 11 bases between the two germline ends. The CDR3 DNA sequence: TGTGCCAGCAGCCTGAGCCCGGGAAGCAATCAGCCCCAGCATTTT. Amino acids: CASSLSPGSNQPQHF.

CDR3 DNA: TGTGCCAGCAGCTTACCGGCGGTCTCTGGAAACACCATATATTTT. It encodes CASSLPAVSGNTIYF. V gene TRBV13 combines with J gene TRBJ1-3; D unclear. Trimming pared 2 bases from V and 0 bases from J, leaving 8 bases between. Germline loops: CDR1 PRHDT, CDR2 FYEKMQ (reference sequence). The CDR3 sequence is 15 residues long.

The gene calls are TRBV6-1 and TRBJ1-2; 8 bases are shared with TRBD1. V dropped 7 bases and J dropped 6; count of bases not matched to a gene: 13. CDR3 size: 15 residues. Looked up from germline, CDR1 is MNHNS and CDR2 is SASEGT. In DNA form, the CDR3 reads TGTGCCAGCACCCCAGGGCAGGGGGCTATCGATGGCTACACCTTC. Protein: CASTPGQGAIDGYTF.

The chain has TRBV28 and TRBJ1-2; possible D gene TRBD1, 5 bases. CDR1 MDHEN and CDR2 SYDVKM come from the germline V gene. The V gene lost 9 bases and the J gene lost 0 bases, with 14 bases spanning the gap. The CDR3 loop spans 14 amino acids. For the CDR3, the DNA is TGTGCCAGTCTGGCTCAGGGAACTAACTATGGCTACACCTTC. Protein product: CASLAQGTNYGYTF.

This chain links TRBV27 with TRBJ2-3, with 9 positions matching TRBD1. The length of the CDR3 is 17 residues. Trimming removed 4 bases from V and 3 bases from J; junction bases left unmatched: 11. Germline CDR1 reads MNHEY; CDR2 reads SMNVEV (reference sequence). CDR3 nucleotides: TGTGCCAGCAGTTCGGACAGGGGTAGCTTTGGGACAGATACGCAGTATTTT. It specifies CASSSDRGSFGTDTQYF.

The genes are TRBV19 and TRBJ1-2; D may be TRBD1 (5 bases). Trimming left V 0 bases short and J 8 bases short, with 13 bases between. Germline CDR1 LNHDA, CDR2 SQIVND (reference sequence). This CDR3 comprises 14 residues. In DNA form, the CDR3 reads TGTGCCAGTAGTATAGAAGGCCAGGGCCTCGGCTACACCTTC. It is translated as CASSIEGQGLGYTF.

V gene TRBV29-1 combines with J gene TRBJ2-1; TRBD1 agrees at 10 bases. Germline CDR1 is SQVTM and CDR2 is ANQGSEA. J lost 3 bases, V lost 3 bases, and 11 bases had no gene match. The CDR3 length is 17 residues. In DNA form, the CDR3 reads TGCAGCGTTGAGGGTTTCTCCGGGACAGGGGTCTACAATGAGCAGTTCTTC. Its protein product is CSVEGFSGTGVYNEQFF.

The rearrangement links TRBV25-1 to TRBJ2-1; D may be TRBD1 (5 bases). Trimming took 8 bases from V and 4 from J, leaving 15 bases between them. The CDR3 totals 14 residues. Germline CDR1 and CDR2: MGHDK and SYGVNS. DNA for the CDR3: TGTGCCAGCTCCAGGGCAGACCATTACAATGAGCAGTTCTTC. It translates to CASSRADHYNEQFF.

CDR3 bases: TGCAGCGTTGAACAGGACTCCTACGAGCAGTACTTC. Its translation: CSVEQDSYEQYF. The gene calls are TRBV29-1 and TRBJ2-7; D not certain. This CDR3 region has 12 residues. Trimming cost V 2 bases and J 0 bases, with 5 bases left between them. Looked up from germline, CDR1 is SQVTM and CDR2 is ANQGSEA.

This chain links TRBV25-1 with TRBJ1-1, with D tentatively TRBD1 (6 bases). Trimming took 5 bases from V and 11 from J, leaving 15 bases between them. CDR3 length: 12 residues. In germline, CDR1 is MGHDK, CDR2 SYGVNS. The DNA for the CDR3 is TGTGCCAGCAGTTATCCCACAGGGTGCGCTTTCTTT. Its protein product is CASSYPTGCAFF.